A selection of T cell receptor beta chains follows, all from one sample in a study of molecular identifiers for immune sequencing clone quantification. Each CDR3 protein is one row after TCRdb ran MiXCR on the PCR reads. The data contain fewer than 350,000 distinct CDR3 sequences, roughly 24% of them seen just once; the ten biggest clones take up 0.65% to 0.75%. What was sequenced was naive CD8+ T cells from blood, with Jurkat cell RNA spiked in. The receptors were sampled from a human donor in good health. Some libraries in this study had Jurkat cell RNA spiked in. Each CDR3 is given with its conserved first and last residue. The D gene is left open where the match is weak. Clone size is stated in some rows and not others, as once, few, many or a class when expanded.

>few|TRBJ2-7|NA|TRBV20-1
TGCAGTGCTAGTGACACTCTAAACGACGAGCAGTACTTC
CSASDTLNDEQYF
>NA|TRBJ2-7|NA|TRBV2
TGTGCCAGCAGTGACGGGAACACCTACGAGCAGTACTTC
CASSDGNTYEQYF
>many|TRBJ2-7|TRBD1|TRBV4-1
TGTGCCAGCAGCCAGACCGGGACAGGGGGCTACGAGCAGTACTTC
CASSQTGTGGYEQYF
>many|TRBJ1-4|TRBD1|TRBV7-8
TGTGCCAGCAGCTTTTCAGGACAGGGGGAATGGATAGGTGAAAAACTGTTTTTT
CASSFSGQGEWIGEKLFF
>NA|TRBJ1-2|TRBD1|TRBV9
TGTGCCAGCAGCCCAGGGACAGGCCACTCTAACTATGGCTACACCTTC
CASSPGTGHSNYGYTF
>few|TRBJ1-4|NA|TRBV5-8
TGTGCCAGCAGCCCCCCGAATGAAAAACTGTTTTTT
CASSPPNEKLFF
>many|TRBJ2-3|TRBD2|TRBV6-1
TGTGCCAGTGAGCGGGACCCCCTCCCGGATACGCAGTATTTT
CASERDPLPDTQYF
>many|TRBJ2-7|NA|TRBV7-9
TGTGCCAGCAGCTTGGGCAGGGGTTCCTACGAGCAGTACTTC
CASSLGRGSYEQYF
>many|TRBJ1-2|NA|TRBV5-6
TGTGCCAGCAGCCGAAAAGGAGCTACAGACAGATCCTATGGCTACACCTTC
CASSRKGATDRSYGYTF
>few|TRBJ1-2|NA|TRBV4-3
TGCGCCAGCAGCCAAGATCTGGCCAGTTTTTATGGCTACACCTTC
CASSQDLASFYGYTF
>few|TRBJ1-1|TRBD1|TRBV7-9
TGTGCCAGCAGCGTGCAGACAGGGCGGTTGACTGAAGCTTTCTTT
CASSVQTGRLTEAFF
>few|TRBJ2-3|NA|TRBV9
TGTGCCAGCAGCGTTAGCGAGTTTCCAGATACGCAGTATTTT
CASSVSEFPDTQYF
>many|TRBJ2-3|NA|TRBV15
TGTGCCACCACCCAGGGGGGAGCCTCTAGCACAGATACGCAGTATTTT
CATTQGGASSTDTQYF
>many|TRBJ1-1|NA|TRBV9
TGTGCCAGCAGCTCCCCTCATGGGATCCAGAACACTGAAGCTTTCTTT
CASSSPHGIQNTEAFF
>NA|TRBJ2-3|TRBD1|TRBV28
TGTGCCAGCAGTTTACCCGACAGGGAATACACAGATACGCAGTATTTT
CASSLPDREYTDTQYF
>many|TRBJ2-7|NA|TRBV3-1
TGTGCCAGTCGAGACCGGGACGGTCCCTACGAGCAGTACTTC
CASRDRDGPYEQYF
>many|TRBJ2-3|NA|TRBV29-1
TGCAGCGTTGAAGGGCTAACTAGCACAGATACGCAGTATTTT
CSVEGLTSTDTQYF
>NA|TRBJ2-7|NA|TRBV28
TGTGCCAGCAGTCCACGTTGGGCTTCCTACGAGCAGTACTTC
CASSPRWASYEQYF
>few|TRBJ1-1|TRBD1|TRBV4-1
TGCGCCAGCAGCCAGAGGGACAGTGCGGTGATTGATGAAGCTTTCTTT
CASSQRDSAVIDEAFF
>few|TRBJ2-3|NA|TRBV5-3
TGTGCCAGCAGTCCTGGGGTACGGCGGGAAAGCACAGATACGCAGTATTTT
CASSPGVRRESTDTQYF